One sample yielded the 22 T cell receptor beta chains listed below, sequenced in a study of beta chain features in type 1 diabetes. Study conclusions and caveats: In all four CD4+ subsets, TCRB CDR3 length was significantly, moderately reduced in type 1 diabetes.

The entirety of the isolated RNA underwent reverse transcription, so expressed TCRB transcripts were sequenced. Using immunoSEQ multiplex PCR, the repertoire was profiled, and TCRdb retains in-frame clones only, with some absent. Of roughly 350,000 clones in the sample, around 10% were seen once. Their target antigens are unknown. The sequencing input was central memory CD4+ T cells from blood. Receptors were obtained from a young man with type 1 diabetes.

This clone was seen repeatedly, ten times or more. The chain employs TRBV5-6 and TRBJ2-5; 7 nucleotides align to TRBD1. J was trimmed by 2 bases and V by 5 bases; bases with no gene match: 3. CDR1 is SGHDT and CDR2 is YYEEEE in the germline V gene. This CDR3 has 13 residues. CDR3 amino acids: CASSDRVQETQYF. CDR3 nucleotides: TGTGCCAGCAGTGACAGGGTTCAAGAGACCCAGTACTTC.

About this clone itself: Additional DNA sequences in this sample encode the identical CDR3. V usage is TRBV7-2 and J usage is TRBJ2-5; 14 bases fit TRBD2. The germline V gene has CDR1 SGHTA and CDR2 FQGNSA. After removal of 5 bases from V and 4 bases from J, the junction contained 6 bases not matched to a gene. The CDR3 runs to 16 residues. The chain's CDR3 is CASSGGTSGSRETQYF. CDR3 DNA sequence: TGTGCCAGCAGCGGCGGGACTAGCGGGAGTAGAGAGACCCAGTACTTC.

V usage is TRBV28 and J usage is TRBJ2-7; 7 bases line up with TRBD2. CDR3 size: 14 residues. With 5 bases clipped from V and 7 bases from J, the junction kept 11 bases outside the gene matches. Germline assignment: CDR1 MDHEN and CDR2 SYDVKM. For the CDR3, the DNA is TGTGCCAGCAGTCCTATGGGGACTACTATGGAGCAGTACTTC. The encoded protein is CASSPMGTTMEQYF.

The J gene is TRBJ1-4, the V gene TRBV15, with D hard to call. The V end was cut by 1 base, the J end by 2 bases, with 5 bases between. CDR3 length equals 14 residues. Looked up from germline, CDR1 is LNHNV and CDR2 is YYDKDF (reference sequence). In DNA, the CDR3 is TGTGCCACCAGCAGAGGAGACACTAATGAAAAACTGTTTTTT. It encodes CATSRGDTNEKLFF. Variable domain in full (rest from reference TRBV15 and TRBJ1-4): DAMVIQNPRYQVTQFGKPVTLSCSQTLNHNVMYWYQQKSSQAPKLLFHYYDKDFNNEADTPDNFQSRRPNTSFCFLDIRSPGLGDTAMYLCATSRGDTNEKLFFGSGTQLSVL.

V usage is TRBV9 and J usage is TRBJ1-1; a possible D gene is TRBD1 (5 bases). V lost 0 bases to trimming and J lost 4 bases, with 16 bases between them. This CDR3 region has 16 residues. In germline, CDR1 is SGDLS, CDR2 YYNGEE. CDR3 amino acids: CASSVGAAGSSTEAFF. CDR3 bases: TGTGCCAGCAGCGTAGGGGCGGCAGGGTCGTCCACTGAAGCTTTCTTT.

This clone was seen more than once but under ten times. The chain recombines TRBV4-3 with TRBJ2-3; D gene unclear. This CDR3 has 15 residues. Between the trimmed V and J ends, which lost 0 bases and 4 bases, there was a span of 11 bases. In germline, CDR1 is LGHNA, CDR2 YSLEER. The chain's CDR3 is CASSQDTIAPDTQYF. The CDR3 nucleotides read TGCGCCAGCAGCCAAGATACGATAGCCCCAGATACGCAGTATTTT.

The genes are TRBV19 and TRBJ2-7, with D perhaps TRBD1 (6 bases). V was clipped by 10 bases and J by 0 bases, with 13 bases between them. The CDR3 has 13 residues. The germline V gene encodes CDR1 LNHDA and CDR2 SQIVND (reference sequence). The CDR3 nucleotides are TGTGCCACACAAACAGGGACCTCCTACGAGCAGTACTTC. Translation: CATQTGTSYEQYF.

The sample holds a few counts of this clone. The chain couples TRBV19 to TRBJ2-4, with TRBD1 matching 8 bases. V shed 3 bases and J 6 bases; nucleotides not matched to a gene: 4. The CDR3 length is 14 residues. Germline V gives CDR1 LNHDA, CDR2 SQIVND (reference sequence). The CDR3 nucleotides are TGTGCCAGTAGTATCGAGGGACAGGTAAACATTCAGTACTTC. It encodes CASSIEGQVNIQYF.

This clone was counted between two and nine times. The chain has TRBV7-2 and TRBJ2-7; TRBD1 might be the D (6 bases). The CDR3 spans 16 residues. CDR1 is SGHTA, CDR2 FQGNSA, per germline. V was shortened by 5 bases and J by 4 bases, with 21 bases between the two germline ends. The DNA for the CDR3 is TGTGCCAGCAGCCCTAACAAGGGACACGCCTTGTACGAGCAGTACTTC. It is translated as CASSPNKGHALYEQYF.

The sample holds a few counts of this clone. Here the CDR3 DNA reads TGTGCCAGCAGCGACAGGGGCTATGGCTACACCTTC. Translated, it gives CASSDRGYGYTF. This sequence joins TRBV6-5 and TRBJ1-2, with 8 bases that match TRBD1. The CDR3 consists of 12 residues. Trimming at V came to 6 bases and at J to 4 bases, leaving 1 base not matched to a gene. Germline V gene data show CDR1 as MNHEY and CDR2 as SVGAGI.

This clone appeared a few times. The rearrangement uses TRBV14 and TRBJ1-2; D is uncertain. The CDR3 runs to 12 residues. Per germline, CDR1 SGHDN and CDR2 FVKESK. V was trimmed by 4 bases and J by 4 bases, leaving 7 bases between them. CDR3 nucleotides: TGTGCCAGCAGCCGGCAAGGCTATGGCTACACCTTC. It codes for CASSRQGYGYTF.

The rearrangement uses TRBV7-9 and TRBJ1-1; TRBD1 agrees at 9 bases. Germline assignment: CDR1 SEHNR and CDR2 FQNEAQ (reference sequence). CDR3 length: 12 residues. V was clipped by 4 bases and J by 10 bases; unmatched bases: 4. CDR3 amino acids: CASSSEDRGAFF. The CDR3 DNA is TGTGCCAGCAGCTCCGAGGACAGGGGAGCTTTCTTT. The full variable domain, rest sourced from reference TRBV7-9 and TRBJ1-1, is DTGVSQNPRHKITKRGQNVTFRCDPISEHNRLYWYRQTLGQGPEFLTYFQNEAQLEKSRLLSDRFSAERPKGSFSTLEIQRTEQGDSAMYLCASSSEDRGAFFGQGTRLTVV.

V is TRBV11-2 and J is TRBJ1-3; D unclear. Germline assignment: CDR1 SGHAT and CDR2 FQNNGV. The CDR3 loop spans 14 amino acids. The ends were cut back, 5 bases at V and 0 bases at J, with 8 bases in the middle. CDR3 in DNA: TGTGCCAGCAGCCCAACAGTCTCTGGAAACACCATATATTTT. This codes for CASSPTVSGNTIYF.

The V and J genes are TRBV28 and TRBJ1-5; D possibly corresponds to TRBD1 (6 bases). The CDR3 has 13 amino acids. The germline V gene encodes CDR1 MDHEN and CDR2 SYDVKM. Trimming took off 5 bases at V and 11 bases at J, with 16 bases between the two ends. The CDR3 DNA reads as TGTGCCAGCAGTCCCGACCGGGACATGGCCCAGCATTTT. The encoded protein is CASSPDRDMAQHF. Drawing the rest from reference TRBV28 and TRBJ1-5, the complete variable domain is DVKVTQSSRYLVKRTGEKVFLECVQDMDHENMFWYRQDPGLGLRLIYFSYDVKMKEKGDIPEGYSVSREKKERFSLILESASTNQTSMYLCASSPDRDMAQHFGDGTRLSIL.

The rearrangement uses TRBV9 and TRBJ2-4; D perhaps matches TRBD2 (6 bases). Germline loops: CDR1 SGDLS, CDR2 YYNGEE. V was cut by 4 bases and J by 1 base, with 24 bases left in between. The CDR3 extends over 19 amino acids. CDR3 bases: TGTGCCAGCAGCCGTGGGAGCGGGCGCGATCTCGGGGCCAAAAACATTCAGTACTTC. Amino acid sequence: CASSRGSGRDLGAKNIQYF.

This clone was counted only a few times. J is TRBJ2-2 and V is TRBV9; weak D call: TRBD1 (5 bases). V shed 0 bases and J shed 4 bases, with 10 bases lying between them. The CDR3 runs to 15 residues. Germline V gives CDR1 SGDLS, CDR2 YYNGEE. This CDR3 is CASSVAPRVTGELFF. Here the CDR3 DNA reads TGTGCCAGCAGCGTAGCTCCCAGGGTCACCGGGGAGCTGTTTTTT.

This clone was recorded at least ten times. Other DNA variants within this sample encode the same CDR3. The chain combines TRBV7-2 with TRBJ2-7; 10 nucleotides agree with TRBD1. With 1 base clipped from V and 6 bases from J, the junction kept 3 bases outside the gene matches. This CDR3 is 14 amino acids long. Germline CDR1 reads SGHTA; CDR2 reads FQGNSA. CDR3 coding DNA: TGTGCCAGCAGCTTAGAGGGACAGGGGTCCGAGCAGTACTTC. It translates to CASSLEGQGSEQYF.

This clone has only a few counts. The CDR3 sequence: CASSLPSESGELFF. The CDR3 DNA sequence: TGTGCCAGCAGTTTACCGTCGGAATCCGGGGAGCTGTTTTTT. The chain uses TRBV28 and TRBJ2-2; D is ambiguous. The V gene's germline CDR1 is MDHEN and CDR2 SYDVKM. This CDR3 comprises 14 residues. The V end lost 2 bases, the J end lost 6 bases, and 10 bases lay between the germline ends.

DNA for the CDR3: TGCAGCGCGTACAGGAGCAACACTGAAGCTTTCTTT. Its protein product is CSAYRSNTEAFF. This chain connects TRBV29-1 to TRBJ1-1; TRBD1 is a possible D gene (5 bases). The CDR3 runs 12 residues. The germline V and J ends were trimmed by 7 bases and 2 bases, with 11 bases remaining between them. From germline, CDR1 is SQVTM and CDR2 ANQGSEA.

V usage is TRBV7-9 and J usage is TRBJ2-7; TRBD2 matches 12 bases. CDR3 length: 15 amino acids. J gave up 9 bases and V 1 base, and 7 bases lay outside the gene matches. CDR1 SEHNR and CDR2 FQNEAQ come from the germline V gene (reference sequence). The CDR3 DNA follows: TGTGCCAGCAGCTTAGTGACTAGCGGGAGCCAGGGGCAGTACTTC. Translated, it gives CASSLVTSGSQGQYF.

The rearrangement joins TRBV9 to TRBJ2-7, with 7 positions matching TRBD2. Germline CDR1 SGDLS, CDR2 YYNGEE. With 4 bases clipped from V and 5 bases from J, the junction kept 12 bases outside the gene matches. The CDR3 sequence is 15 residues long. The chain's CDR3 is CASSHQRGGANEQYF. The CDR3 bases are TGTGCCAGCAGCCATCAGCGGGGAGGGGCCAACGAGCAGTACTTC.

This clone was found a few times. This chain joins TRBV5-1 and TRBJ2-7; D might be TRBD1 or TRBD2, each matching 5 bases. V was shortened by 3 bases and J by 6 bases, with 28 bases between the two germline ends. The germline V gene encodes CDR1 SGHRS and CDR2 YFSETQ. The CDR3 totals 18 residues. CDR3 coding DNA: TGCGCCAGCAGCTGGGGACCATTTGGGATTCGTCAGTATACCGAGCAGTACTTC. Translation gives CASSWGPFGIRQYTEQYF.